This T cell receptor beta chain was profiled in a study of patients and donors after allogeneic stem cell transplantation. This clonotype appeared once. V gave up 4 bases and J gave up 3 bases; unmatched junction bases: 5. Germline-derived CDR1 and CDR2 are LGHNA and YNFKEQ. The CDR3 length is 14 residues. TCRdb called the RT-PCR reads again in MiXCR, with one record for every CDR3 protein. This sample carries 920,000 or so distinct CDR3 sequences, under 20% of them seen once, and the ten largest clones take about 6%. J is TRBJ1-1 and V is TRBV4-2, with 7 bases matching TRBD1. This TCR derives from a human donor who was either an allogeneic HSCT recipient or a stem cell or donor lymphocyte infusion donor (not recorded which). It is not recorded whose cells these are; they may come from a transplant donor. The specimen sequenced was blood, either unsorted or a sorted T cell fraction (not recorded which). The CDR3 bases are TGTGCCAGCAGCCGTGCAGGGGGGGACACTGAAGCTTTCTTT. It yields the protein CASSRAGGDTEAFF.